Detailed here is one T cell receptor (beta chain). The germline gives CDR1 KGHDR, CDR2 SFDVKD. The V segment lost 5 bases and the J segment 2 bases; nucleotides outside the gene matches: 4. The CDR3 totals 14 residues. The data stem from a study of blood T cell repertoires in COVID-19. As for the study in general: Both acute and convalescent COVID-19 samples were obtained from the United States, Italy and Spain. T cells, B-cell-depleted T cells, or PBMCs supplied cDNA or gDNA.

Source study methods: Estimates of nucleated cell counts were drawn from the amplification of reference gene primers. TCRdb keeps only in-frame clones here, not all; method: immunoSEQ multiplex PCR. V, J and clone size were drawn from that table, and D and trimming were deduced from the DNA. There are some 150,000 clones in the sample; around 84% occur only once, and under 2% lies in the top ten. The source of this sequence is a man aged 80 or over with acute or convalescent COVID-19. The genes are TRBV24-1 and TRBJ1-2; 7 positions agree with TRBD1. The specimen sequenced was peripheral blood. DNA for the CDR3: TGTGCCACCAGTGCGCCGGGACAGAACTATGGCTACACCTTC. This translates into CATSAPGQNYGYTF.